This T cell receptor beta chain was found in a study of regulatory T cells in long-lasting Graves disease. Study-level points and caveats: Repertoires from persistent disease leaned toward TRBV28, TRBJ1-2 and TRBJ2-5. Sampling was limited to peripheral blood rather than thyroid tissue.

Of note for this clonotype: Its antigen remains unknown. A read error may produce the germline difference seen at one junction end.

Germline V gives CDR1 SEHNR, CDR2 FQNEAQ (reference sequence). This CDR3 contains 17 residues. The sample's time point: newly diagnosed GD, antithyroid drugs for less than 3 months. Preparation of the TCR library used RNA extracted from PBMCs. The TCR beta library used iRepertoire HTBI primers with Arm-PCR amplification of CDR3. TCRdb redid the calling of the multiplex PCR reads with MiXCR, one entry per CDR3 protein. The table has roughly 410,000 distinct CDR3 sequences, 15% seen once. The data were also submitted as part of a second study, on T cells in Graves' hyperthyroidism and ophthalmopathy. As reported in that work: Ophthalmopathy got predicted by the model a median about 6.5 months before its onset.

This sequence was found in a woman between 35 and 50 years old with Graves disease. The chain combines TRBV7-9 with TRBJ2-1; a weak D match, TRBD1 (7 bases). The sequencing here drew on peripheral blood mononuclear cells (PBMCs), taken at new diagnosis, from a patient treated with antithyroid drugs. This CDR3 is CASSLRGLGDSNNEQFF. CDR3 bases: TGTGCCAGCAGCTTGAGGGGGCTAGGGGACTCCAACAATGAGCAGTTCTTC. The full variable domain, its missing parts supplied by reference TRBV7-9 and TRBJ2-1, is DTGVSQNPRHKITKRGQNVTFRCDPISEHNRLYWYRQTLGQGPEFLTYFQNEAQLEKSRLLSDRFSAERPKGSFSTLEIQRTEQGDSAMYLCASSLRGLGDSNNEQFFGPGTRLTVL.